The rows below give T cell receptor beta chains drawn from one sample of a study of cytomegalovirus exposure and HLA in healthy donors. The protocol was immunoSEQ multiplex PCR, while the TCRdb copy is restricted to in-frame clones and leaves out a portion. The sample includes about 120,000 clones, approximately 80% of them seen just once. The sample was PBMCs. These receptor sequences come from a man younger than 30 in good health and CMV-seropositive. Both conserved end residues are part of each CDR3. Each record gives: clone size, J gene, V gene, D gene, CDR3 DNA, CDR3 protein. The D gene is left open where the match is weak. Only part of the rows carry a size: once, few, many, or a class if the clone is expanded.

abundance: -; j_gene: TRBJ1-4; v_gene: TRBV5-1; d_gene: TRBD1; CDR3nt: TGCGCCAGCAGGCGTTGGACCGGGACAGGGGGAAAAAAACTGTTTTTT; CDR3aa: CASRRWTGTGGKKLFF
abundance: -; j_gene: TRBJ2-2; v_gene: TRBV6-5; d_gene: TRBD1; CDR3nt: TGTGCCGTCGCCGGGACAGAGAACACCGGGGAGCTGTTTTTT; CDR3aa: CAVAGTENTGELFF
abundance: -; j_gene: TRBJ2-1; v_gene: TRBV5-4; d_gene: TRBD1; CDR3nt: TGTGCCAGCAGCCTAACGGGACAGGGGGCTAATGAGCAGTTCTTC; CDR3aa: CASSLTGQGANEQFF
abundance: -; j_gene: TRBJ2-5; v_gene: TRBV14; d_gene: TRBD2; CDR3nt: TGTGCCAGCAGCCAAGTACTAGCGGGAGTTCAAGAGACCCAGTACTTC; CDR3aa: CASSQVLAGVQETQYF
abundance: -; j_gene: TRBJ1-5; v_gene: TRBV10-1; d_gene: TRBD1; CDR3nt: TGCGCCAGCAGTGAGTCTTATTCAGGGGGCTCAAGTCAGCCCCAGCATTTT; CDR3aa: CASSESYSGGSSQPQHF
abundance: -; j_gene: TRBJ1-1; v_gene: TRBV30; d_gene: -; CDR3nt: TGTGCCTGGAGTGTATTTCGCACTGAAGCTTTCTTT; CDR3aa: CAWSVFRTEAFF
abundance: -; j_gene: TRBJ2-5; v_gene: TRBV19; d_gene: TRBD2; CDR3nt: TGTGCCAGTTCCGCGGGGGGGGAAGAGACCCAGTACTTC; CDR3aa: CASSAGGEETQYF
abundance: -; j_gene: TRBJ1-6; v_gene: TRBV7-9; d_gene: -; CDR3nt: TGTGCCAGCAGGGGGGGAGATAATTCACCCCTCCACTTT; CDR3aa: CASRGGDNSPLHF
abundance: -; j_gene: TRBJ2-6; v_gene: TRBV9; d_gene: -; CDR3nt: TGTGCCAGCAGCGTAGTCGACAGGTTGACTGGGGCCAACGTCCTGACTTTC; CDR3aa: CASSVVDRLTGANVLTF
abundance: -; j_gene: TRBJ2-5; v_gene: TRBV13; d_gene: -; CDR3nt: TGTGCCAGCAGCGCCAGGTTGGGGGGAGTGAGAGAGACCCAGTACTTC; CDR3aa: CASSARLGGVRETQYF
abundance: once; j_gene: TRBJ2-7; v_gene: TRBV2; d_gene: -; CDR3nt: TGTGCCAGCAGGGCGCCCGGGTTGTACGAGCAGTACTTC; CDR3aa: CASRAPGLYEQYF
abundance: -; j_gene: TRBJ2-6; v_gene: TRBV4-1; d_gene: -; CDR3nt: TGCGCCAGCAGCCCAATCAGCTCTGGGGCCAACGTCCTGACTTTC; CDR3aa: CASSPISSGANVLTF
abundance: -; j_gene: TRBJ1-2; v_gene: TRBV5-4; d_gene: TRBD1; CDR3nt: TGTGCCAGCAGATTGACAGGGTCCCCCGTCTATGGCTACACCTTC; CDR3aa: CASRLTGSPVYGYTF
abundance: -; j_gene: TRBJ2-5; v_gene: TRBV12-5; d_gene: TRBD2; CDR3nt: TGTGCTAGTGGTTTGACCCTCCGCGGACTAGCGGGACAAGAGACCCAGTACTTC; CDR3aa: CASGLTLRGLAGQETQYF
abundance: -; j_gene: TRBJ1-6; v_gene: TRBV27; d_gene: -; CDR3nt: TGTGCCAGCAGTTTAACCACAGCCAATAATTCACCCCTCCACTTT; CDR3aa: CASSLTTANNSPLHF
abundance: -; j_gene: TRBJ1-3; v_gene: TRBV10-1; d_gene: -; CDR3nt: TGCGCCAGCAGCTTCGAGAGAAACACCATATATTTT; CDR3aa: CASSFERNTIYF
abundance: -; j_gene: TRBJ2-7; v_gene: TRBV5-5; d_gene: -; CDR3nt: TGTGCCAGCAGCTTGGAGAGTACCTCCTACGAGCAGTACTTC; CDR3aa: CASSLESTSYEQYF
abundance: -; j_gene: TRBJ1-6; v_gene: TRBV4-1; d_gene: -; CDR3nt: TGCGCCAGCAGCCAAGAGGAGGGGAGGACCTATAATTCACCCCTCCACTTT; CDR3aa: CASSQEEGRTYNSPLHF
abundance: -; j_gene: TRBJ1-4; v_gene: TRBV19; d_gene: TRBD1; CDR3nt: TGTGCCACATCAACGCCGGGACAGACAGAAAAACTGTTTTTT; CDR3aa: CATSTPGQTEKLFF
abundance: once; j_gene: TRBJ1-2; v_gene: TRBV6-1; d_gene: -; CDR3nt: TGTGCCAGTACAGGGACCGACTATGGCTACACCTTC; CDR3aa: CASTGTDYGYTF
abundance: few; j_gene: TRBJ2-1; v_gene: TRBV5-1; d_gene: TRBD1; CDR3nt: TGCGCCAGCAGCGGGGGGACAGGGGGCAATGAGCAGTTCTTC; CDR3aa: CASSGGTGGNEQFF
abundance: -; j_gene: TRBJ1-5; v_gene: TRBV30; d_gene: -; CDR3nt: TGTGCCTGGAGTGCAGGTCTATATAGCAATCAGCCCCAGCATTTT; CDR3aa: CAWSAGLYSNQPQHF